The 14 T cell receptor beta chains listed next were all sequenced from one sample in a study of blood T cells in healthy people across ages. Together with a sample-barcoded 5' primer, a J-beta primer mix was included in a second PCR lasting about 6 to 11 cycles. Using its own MiXCR run on the 5' RACE reads, TCRdb lists one record per CDR3 protein. The sample consists of about 730,000 distinct CDR3 sequences, 35% to 45% of them appearing once. Sequencing was done on a sample of blood. The receptors originated from a woman aged 60-75 years in good health.

The table lists this clonotype with a few counts. The chain has TRBV5-1 and TRBJ2-2, with 9 bases that match TRBD2. The germline V gene has CDR1 SGHRS and CDR2 YFSETQ. V lost 3 bases and J lost 5; bases outside the gene matches: 5. The CDR3 runs to 15 residues. CDR3 in DNA: TGCGCCAGCAGCTCCAGCGGGAGGACGACCGGGGAGCTGTTTTTT. This sequence encodes CASSSSGRTTGELFF.

In the case of this clonotype: Being one base from a much bigger clone, this may be a read error. The final CDR3 position lacks the conserved phenylalanine or tryptophan, pointing to a likely read error. The V and J genes are TRBV5-5 and TRBJ2-3, with 8 bases matching TRBD1. V shed 3 bases, J shed 8 bases, and the junction held 5 bases outside the gene matches. Germline CDR1 is SGHKS and CDR2 is YYEKEE (reference sequence). CDR3 length equals 13 residues. The CDR3 bases are TGTGCCAGCAGCTCGCTGGACAGGGCTACGCAGTATGTT. It translates to CASSSLDRATQYV.

This clonotype was seen a handful of times. This chain connects TRBV15 to TRBJ2-5; D call uncertain. The germline gives CDR1 LNHNV, CDR2 YYDKDF (reference sequence). The CDR3 is made up of 14 amino acids. Trimming shortened V by 0 bases and J by 5 bases, and 10 bases separated the two germline ends. The CDR3 DNA reads TGTGCCACCAGCAGAGATTGGCGATTCGAGACCCAGTACTTC. Amino acids: CATSRDWRFETQYF.

V usage is TRBV18 and J usage is TRBJ1-1; possible D gene TRBD1, 5 bases. Trimming took off 0 bases at V and 4 bases at J, with 9 bases between the two ends. Germline assignment: CDR1 KGHSH and CDR2 LQKENI. The CDR3 loop spans 14 amino acids. CDR3 coding DNA: TGTGCCAGCTCACCACCGACAAGGGGCACTGAAGCTTTCTTT. This translates into CASSPPTRGTEAFF.

Only a few counts were recorded for this clonotype. The chain joins TRBV3-1 to TRBJ2-1; 7 bases match TRBD2. Per germline, CDR1 LGHDT and CDR2 YNNKEL (reference sequence). The CDR3 is 16 residues long. Trimming cost V 0 bases and J 3 bases; bases outside gene matches: 5. CDR3 in DNA: TGTGCCAGCAGCCAAGAGCCCGGACTAGTCTACAATGAGCAGTTCTTC. Translating it yields CASSQEPGLVYNEQFF.

The genes are TRBV20-1 and TRBJ2-3; a weak D match, TRBD2 (5 bases). V dropped 0 bases and J dropped 1 base, with 11 bases sitting between them. This CDR3 contains 15 residues. In germline, CDR1 is DFQATT, CDR2 SNEGSKA (reference sequence). CDR3 in DNA: TGCAGTGCTAGAGACCTCAGCGGCCGCACAGATACGCAGTATTTT. Protein sequence: CSARDLSGRTDTQYF.

The V gene is TRBV30, the J gene TRBJ1-1; 8 nucleotides agree with TRBD1. Germline V lookup: CDR1 GTSNPN, CDR2 SVGIG (reference sequence). CDR3 length equals 13 residues. Trimming at V came to 4 bases and at J to 4 bases, leaving 5 bases not matched to a gene. CDR3 sequence: CAWTITGGTEAFF. In DNA, the CDR3 is TGTGCCTGGACCATAACAGGGGGCACTGAAGCTTTCTTT.

This clonotype was seen a handful of times. The chain joins TRBV20-1 to TRBJ2-3; D gene unclear. Germline values: CDR1 DFQATT, CDR2 SNEGSKA (reference sequence). V lost 3 bases, J lost 5 bases, and 9 bases lay in between. The CDR3 has 12 amino acids. The CDR3 DNA is TGCAGTGCTAGTCTCACCCAAGATACGCAGTATTTT. Translating gives CSASLTQDTQYF.

This clonotype was counted only a few times. This chain connects TRBV7-3 to TRBJ2-7; perhaps D is TRBD1 or TRBD2 (5 bases each). The CDR3 contains 16 residues. Germline V gene sequence: CDR1 SGHTA, CDR2 FQGTGA. V was cut by 5 bases and J by 6 bases, with 23 bases left in between. CDR3 protein: CASSANLKSFGGEQYF. The CDR3 region has the DNA TGTGCCAGCAGCGCAAATCTGAAGTCTTTTGGGGGCGAGCAGTACTTC.

A few counts support this clonotype. V usage is TRBV6-1 and J usage is TRBJ1-2; TRBD1 matches 7 bases. Unmatched junction bases numbered 22, after V lost 6 bases and J lost 0 bases. CDR1 MNHNS and CDR2 SASEGT come from the germline V gene. The CDR3 extends over 20 amino acids. CDR3 region: CASREPTDLGTAEANYGYTF. CDR3 coding DNA: TGTGCCAGCAGGGAACCAACCGATCTTGGGACAGCGGAAGCTAACTATGGCTACACCTTC.

This chain uses TRBV15 with TRBJ2-5; 8 bases are shared with TRBD1. The J call may be faulty, since TRBJ2-7 better matches the DNA end. CDR3 length equals 14 residues. Germline V CDR1 and CDR2: LNHNV, YYDKDF (reference sequence). This CDR3 reads CATSIRTGNCEQYF. The CDR3 DNA sequence: TGTGCCACCAGCATTAGGACAGGGAATTGCGAGCAGTACTTC.

This clonotype was seen only a few times. One end of the junction is discordant with germline, which a read error may explain. The V gene is TRBV20-1, the J gene TRBJ2-4; 7 positions match TRBD2. Germline loops: CDR1 DFQATT, CDR2 SNEGSKA (reference sequence). The CDR3 is made up of 14 amino acids. The CDR3 nucleotides read TGCAGTGCCTCCAGCGGGGAGCCCAACAACATTCAGTACTTC. Translated: CSASSGEPNNIQYF.

This clonotype was seen ten or more times. The chain couples TRBV3-1 to TRBJ2-7; 7 bases line up with TRBD2. V lost 10 bases, J lost 0 bases, and 9 bases stayed unmatched. Germline CDR1 reads LGHDT; CDR2 reads YNNKEL (reference sequence). The CDR3 is made up of 14 amino acids. The CDR3 region is CATHQGGSSYEQYF. The CDR3 DNA follows: TGTGCCACCCACCAGGGCGGGAGCTCCTACGAGCAGTACTTC.

In this sample, this clonotype turned up many times. V and J are TRBV20-1 and TRBJ2-1, with D hard to call. There are 12 residues in the CDR3. Germline assignment: CDR1 DFQATT and CDR2 SNEGSKA (reference sequence). Trimming cost V 4 bases and J 5 bases, with 9 bases left between them. The CDR3 coding sequence is TGCAGTGCTATGCGGAACAACAATGAGCAGTTCTTC. This encodes CSAMRNNNEQFF.